This record covers a single T cell receptor (beta chain). The antigen is unknown. Every sample had a minimum of 6 million PBMCs isolated. A J-beta primer mix and a sample-barcoded 5' primer were used in a second PCR of roughly 6 to 11 cycles. TCRdb recomputed calls from the 5' RACE reads with MiXCR, one row per CDR3 protein. The profile shows 890,000 or so distinct CDR3 sequences, around two thirds of them singletons. The data derive from a study of blood T cells in healthy people across ages. Study-wide points: Possibly confounding the expanded clonotype changes was the fact that donor CMV status was unknown. Per million T cells, TCR beta diversity dropped about linearly as age rose.

The receptor was isolated from a young man in good health. The material sequenced was blood.

This CDR3 reads CAISESPGVNQPQHF. The CDR3 region has the DNA TGTGCCATCAGTGAGTCCCCGGGGGTGAATCAGCCCCAGCATTTT. The chain has TRBV10-3 and TRBJ1-5, with a possible D match to TRBD1 (5 bases). The CDR3 has 15 amino acids. CDR1 is ENHRY and CDR2 is SYGVKD in the germline V gene. Trimming pared 0 bases from V and 4 bases from J, leaving 10 bases between.